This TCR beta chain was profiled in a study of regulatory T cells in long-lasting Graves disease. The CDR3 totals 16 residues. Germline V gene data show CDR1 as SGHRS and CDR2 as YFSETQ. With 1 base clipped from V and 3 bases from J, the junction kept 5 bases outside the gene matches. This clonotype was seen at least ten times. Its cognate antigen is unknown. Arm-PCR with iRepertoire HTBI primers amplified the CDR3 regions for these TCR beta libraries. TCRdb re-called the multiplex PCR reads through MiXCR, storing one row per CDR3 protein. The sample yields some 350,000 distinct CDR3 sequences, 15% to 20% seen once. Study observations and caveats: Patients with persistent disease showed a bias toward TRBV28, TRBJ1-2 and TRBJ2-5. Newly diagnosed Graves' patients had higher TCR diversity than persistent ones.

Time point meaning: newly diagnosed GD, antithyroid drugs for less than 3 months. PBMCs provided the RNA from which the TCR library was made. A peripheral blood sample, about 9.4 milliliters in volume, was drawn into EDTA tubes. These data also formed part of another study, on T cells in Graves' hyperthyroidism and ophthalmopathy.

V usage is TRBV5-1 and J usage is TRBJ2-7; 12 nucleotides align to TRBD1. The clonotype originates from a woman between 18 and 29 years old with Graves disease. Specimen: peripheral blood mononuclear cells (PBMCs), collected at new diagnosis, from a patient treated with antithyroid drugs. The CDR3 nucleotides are TGCGCCAGCAGCTTGTCCGGGACAGGGGGCTTCTACGAGCAGTACTTC. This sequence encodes CASSLSGTGGFYEQYF.